The entry below gives a single T cell receptor beta chain sequence along with its context. The entry originates in a study of graft-versus-host responses after intestinal transplantation. About the research overall: Induction with anti-thymocyte globulin, then tacrolimus and steroids for about 3 years, was given to all recipients.

The CDR3 has 15 residues. J gave up 5 bases and V 4 bases, and 8 bases lay outside the gene matches. Germline CDR1 is SGHDN and CDR2 is FVKESK. This table comes from immunoSEQ multiplex PCR, and its TCRdb copy is limited to in-frame clones, with some not included. The profile shows fewer than 20,000 clones, approximately 33% of them singletons. Responder CD3+CD4+ and CD3+CD8+ cells that were proliferating and CFSE-low were sorted after the reaction. The source material was alloreactive CD4+ T cells from a mixed lymphocyte reaction culture, sampled before intestinal transplant. This sample's subset: CFSE-low proliferating T cells sorted from approximately six-day pre-transplant mixed lymphocyte reaction (GvH or HvG direction). The sequence came from a human patient who received an intestinal transplant. The chain is built from TRBV14 and TRBJ2-5; 9 bases agree with TRBD1. The CDR3 DNA reads as TGTGCCAGCAGCCGGATTACAGGGGGCGCCGAGACCCAGTACTTC. Translation: CASSRITGGAETQYF.